This TCR beta chain originates from a study of multiple sclerosis patients with progressive multifocal leukoencephalopathy. Notes on this clone: The antigen is unknown.

Time point: before natalizumab initiation. Only in-frame clones appear in the TCRdb table, and some are missing; sequencing was by immunoSEQ multiplex PCR. The sample consists of tens of thousands of clones, 88% of them appearing once. Study-wide points: Lower normalized Shannon entropy suggested reduced TRB diversity in most PML patients. PML-onset expanded TRB clones were detectable before and during natalizumab therapy. At PML onset, no shared TRBV or TRBJ gene usage was seen.

Germline trimming cut 5 bases from V and 6 bases from J; bases unmatched to any gene: 4. Germline lookup yields CDR1 SNHLY and CDR2 FYNNEI. The CDR3 consists of 12 residues. The genes are TRBV2 and TRBJ2-7, with 7 bases matching TRBD1. The sequencing input was PBMCs. The receptor's source is a human donor with multiple sclerosis. CDR3 DNA sequence: TGTGCCAGCAGTCAGGACAGGCGCGAGCAGTACTTC. Protein: CASSQDRREQYF.